A selection of T cell receptor beta chains follows, all from one sample in a study of identical twins. TCRdb processed the 5' RACE reads anew with MiXCR; each CDR3 protein has one entry. The sample shows around 1.7 million distinct CDR3 sequences, about 32% of them seen only once. The sequencing sample was made of cord blood. These receptors were collected from a newborn girl in good health. The CDR3 runs from the conserved cysteine through the conserved F or W. D genes are given only for firm matches. The size of a clone is reported for some rows only, either as once, few or many, or as a class for expanded clones.

V gene: TRBV7-9
J gene: TRBJ1-2
clone size: many
D gene: NA
CDR3 protein: CASSLGDIYGYTF
CDR3 DNA: TGTGCCAGCAGCTTGGGGGACATCTATGGCTACACCTTC

V gene: TRBV24-1
J gene: TRBJ2-1
clone size: few
D gene: TRBD2
CDR3 protein: CATSWSGRDNEQFF
CDR3 DNA: TGTGCCACCAGTTGGAGCGGGAGAGACAATGAGCAGTTCTTC

V gene: TRBV18
J gene: TRBJ1-2
clone size: NA
D gene: TRBD1
CDR3 protein: CVSSPGDSIYGYTF
CDR3 DNA: TGTGTCAGCTCACCTGGGGACAGCATCTATGGCTACACCTTC

V gene: TRBV5-1
J gene: TRBJ2-3
clone size: NA
D gene: TRBD2
CDR3 protein: CASSLTGLAGGYTDTQYF
CDR3 DNA: TGCGCCAGCAGCTTGACGGGACTAGCGGGAGGGTACACAGATACGCAGTATTTT

V gene: TRBV18
J gene: TRBJ2-3
clone size: NA
D gene: TRBD2
CDR3 protein: CASSALPGPGGSTDTQYF
CDR3 DNA: TGTGCCAGCTCAGCCCTACCCGGGCCGGGAGGATCCACAGATACGCAGTATTTT

V gene: TRBV5-1
J gene: TRBJ1-2
clone size: few
D gene: NA
CDR3 protein: CASSAGTRPGYTF
CDR3 DNA: TGCGCCAGCAGCGCGGGGACGAGGCCTGGCTACACCTTC

V gene: TRBV5-5
J gene: TRBJ2-1
clone size: NA
D gene: TRBD2
CDR3 protein: CASSKRTSGGPEQFF
CDR3 DNA: TGTGCCAGCAGCAAACGGACTAGCGGGGGGCCTGAGCAGTTCTTC

V gene: TRBV4-1
J gene: TRBJ2-1
clone size: NA
D gene: NA
CDR3 protein: CASSLSAFNEQFF
CDR3 DNA: TGCGCCAGCAGCCTTAGCGCCTTCAATGAGCAGTTCTTC

V gene: TRBV29-1
J gene: TRBJ2-1
clone size: few
D gene: TRBD2
CDR3 protein: CSVLGGSSYNEQFF
CDR3 DNA: TGCAGCGTTCTAGGCGGGAGCTCCTACAATGAGCAGTTCTTC

V gene: TRBV10-3
J gene: TRBJ2-3
clone size: NA
D gene: NA
CDR3 protein: CAISEGQASTDTQYF
CDR3 DNA: TGTGCCATCAGTGAGGGGCAGGCTAGCACAGATACGCAGTATTTT

V gene: TRBV20-1
J gene: TRBJ1-6
clone size: few
D gene: TRBD1
CDR3 protein: CSASAGTGSSPPHF
CDR3 DNA: TGCAGTGCTAGCGCCGGGACAGGGAGTTCACCCCCCCACTTT

V gene: TRBV6-1
J gene: TRBJ2-3
clone size: few
D gene: TRBD2
CDR3 protein: CASSPNMGTSGADTQYF
CDR3 DNA: TGTGCCAGCAGCCCCAACATGGGGACTAGCGGCGCAGATACGCAGTATTTT

V gene: TRBV12-3/TRBV12-4
J gene: TRBJ2-4
clone size: NA
D gene: TRBD2
CDR3 protein: CASSLGSGSDIQYF
CDR3 DNA: TGTGCCAGCAGTTTAGGGAGCGGGAGTGACATTCAGTACTTC

V gene: TRBV7-9
J gene: TRBJ2-1
clone size: few
D gene: TRBD2
CDR3 protein: CASSDLTSGVPLNEQFF
CDR3 DNA: TGTGCCAGCAGCGACTTGACTAGCGGGGTCCCCCTCAATGAGCAGTTCTTC

V gene: TRBV5-1
J gene: TRBJ2-7
clone size: NA
D gene: TRBD1
CDR3 protein: CASTRGQNYNEQYF
CDR3 DNA: TGCGCCAGCACCAGGGGACAGAACTACAATGAGCAGTACTTC

V gene: TRBV5-1
J gene: TRBJ1-3
clone size: NA
D gene: NA
CDR3 protein: CASSPYRGAGNTIYF
CDR3 DNA: TGCGCCAGCAGCCCATACCGTGGGGCTGGAAACACCATATATTTT

V gene: TRBV27
J gene: TRBJ1-4
clone size: NA
D gene: TRBD1
CDR3 protein: CAILQGGTNEKLFF
CDR3 DNA: TGTGCCATCCTCCAGGGGGGAACTAATGAAAAACTGTTTTTT

V gene: TRBV28
J gene: TRBJ2-2
clone size: NA
D gene: TRBD1
CDR3 protein: CASSLFQNNRGRELFF
CDR3 DNA: TGTGCCAGCAGTTTATTCCAAAATAACAGGGGGAGGGAGCTGTTTTTT

V gene: TRBV25-1
J gene: TRBJ1-4
clone size: NA
D gene: TRBD1
CDR3 protein: CASSESNTFPGTGTLNEKLFF
CDR3 DNA: TGTGCCAGCAGTGAATCCAACACATTTCCCGGGACAGGGACCCTTAATGAAAAACTGTTTTTT

V gene: TRBV20-1
J gene: TRBJ1-5
clone size: NA
D gene: NA
CDR3 protein: CSASLENQPQHF
CDR3 DNA: TGCAGTGCTAGCCTGGAAAATCAGCCCCAGCATTTT

V gene: TRBV11-2
J gene: TRBJ2-5
clone size: NA
D gene: NA
CDR3 protein: CASSLELTDQEQYF
CDR3 DNA: TGTGCCAGCAGCTTAGAGTTGACAGATCAAGAGCAGTACTTC

V gene: TRBV10-2
J gene: TRBJ2-7
clone size: many
D gene: NA
CDR3 protein: CASSDLRGRVRAGNEQYF
CDR3 DNA: TGCGCCAGCAGTGACCTACGAGGTCGGGTCAGGGCCGGAAACGAGCAGTACTTC

V gene: TRBV19
J gene: TRBJ2-1
clone size: NA
D gene: TRBD2
CDR3 protein: CASTNGPAGEYEQFF
CDR3 DNA: TGTGCCAGCACAAACGGGCCAGCGGGAGAATACGAGCAGTTCTTC

V gene: TRBV6-6
J gene: TRBJ2-7
clone size: few
D gene: TRBD2
CDR3 protein: CASSESSGSPGEQYF
CDR3 DNA: TGTGCCAGCAGCGAATCTAGCGGGAGTCCGGGTGAGCAGTACTTC

V gene: TRBV6-1
J gene: TRBJ2-1
clone size: few
D gene: NA
CDR3 protein: CASSPLNGRGSEQFF
CDR3 DNA: TGTGCCAGCAGTCCACTAAACGGGCGGGGAAGTGAGCAGTTCTTC

V gene: TRBV6-1
J gene: TRBJ2-7
clone size: NA
D gene: TRBD2
CDR3 protein: CASTETTASGSLHGQYF
CDR3 DNA: TGTGCCAGCACCGAAACAACCGCTAGCGGGAGTCTCCACGGGCAGTACTTC

V gene: TRBV6-1
J gene: TRBJ1-2
clone size: NA
D gene: NA
CDR3 protein: CASSVSMGHNYGYTF
CDR3 DNA: TGTGCCAGCAGTGTCTCCATGGGGCATAACTATGGCTACACCTTC

V gene: TRBV20-1
J gene: TRBJ2-3
clone size: NA
D gene: NA
CDR3 protein: CSASRPDHSTDTQYF
CDR3 DNA: TGCAGTGCTAGTAGACCGGACCACAGCACAGATACGCAGTATTTT

V gene: TRBV28
J gene: TRBJ2-5
clone size: few
D gene: NA
CDR3 protein: CATPLEGGQETQYF
CDR3 DNA: TGTGCCACACCGTTAGAGGGAGGCCAAGAGACCCAGTACTTC

V gene: TRBV9
J gene: TRBJ1-2
clone size: few
D gene: NA
CDR3 protein: CASNPRNPADRANYGYTF
CDR3 DNA: TGTGCCAGCAACCCTCGTAATCCCGCGGACCGCGCTAACTATGGCTACACCTTC

V gene: TRBV2
J gene: TRBJ2-7
clone size: many
D gene: NA
CDR3 protein: CASRTGITYEQYF
CDR3 DNA: TGTGCCAGCCGTACAGGGATCACCTACGAGCAGTACTTC

V gene: TRBV7-9
J gene: TRBJ2-3
clone size: few
D gene: NA
CDR3 protein: CASSLVVGERTDTQYF
CDR3 DNA: TGTGCCAGCAGCTTAGTAGTGGGAGAAAGGACAGATACGCAGTATTTT

V gene: TRBV28
J gene: TRBJ1-2
clone size: NA
D gene: NA
CDR3 protein: CATLTGFYGYTF
CDR3 DNA: TGTGCCACCCTGACAGGTTTCTATGGCTACACCTTC

V gene: TRBV6-5
J gene: TRBJ2-7
clone size: few
D gene: NA
CDR3 protein: CASMDGSEQYF
CDR3 DNA: TGTGCCAGCATGGATGGGTCCGAGCAGTACTTC

V gene: TRBV6-2/TRBV6-3
J gene: TRBJ1-5
clone size: few
D gene: NA
CDR3 protein: CASKAVLNQPQHF
CDR3 DNA: TGTGCCAGCAAGGCAGTTCTCAATCAGCCCCAGCATTTT

V gene: TRBV5-1
J gene: TRBJ2-5
clone size: NA
D gene: TRBD2
CDR3 protein: CASSQGTTSETQYF
CDR3 DNA: TGCGCCAGCAGCCAAGGGACTACCTCGGAGACCCAGTACTTC

V gene: TRBV9
J gene: TRBJ1-1
clone size: few
D gene: NA
CDR3 protein: CASSASREGQAFF
CDR3 DNA: TGTGCCAGCAGCGCCTCCCGGGAGGGGCAAGCTTTCTTT

V gene: TRBV20-1
J gene: TRBJ2-2
clone size: NA
D gene: TRBD2
CDR3 protein: CSARRTSGSISGELFF
CDR3 DNA: TGCAGTGCTAGACGGACTAGCGGGAGCATTAGCGGGGAGCTGTTTTTT

V gene: TRBV5-1
J gene: TRBJ2-2
clone size: NA
D gene: NA
CDR3 protein: CASSFGASTGELFF
CDR3 DNA: TGCGCCAGCAGCTTCGGTGCCAGCACCGGGGAGCTGTTTTTT

V gene: TRBV3-1
J gene: TRBJ1-6
clone size: few
D gene: NA
CDR3 protein: CASSQSSPLHF
CDR3 DNA: TGTGCCAGCAGCCAATCTTCACCCCTCCACTTT

V gene: TRBV3-1
J gene: TRBJ2-1
clone size: NA
D gene: NA
CDR3 protein: CASSQPYNELFF
CDR3 DNA: TGTGCCAGCAGCCAACCCTACAATGAGCTGTTCTTC

V gene: TRBV20-1
J gene: TRBJ1-2
clone size: NA
D gene: NA
CDR3 protein: CSAGRNYGYTF
CDR3 DNA: TGCAGTGCCGGTCGTAACTATGGCTACACCTTC

V gene: TRBV20-1
J gene: TRBJ1-5
clone size: few
D gene: TRBD1
CDR3 protein: CSALGQGVGNQPQHF
CDR3 DNA: TGCAGTGCTCTGGGACAGGGAGTAGGGAATCAGCCCCAGCATTTT

V gene: TRBV12-3/TRBV12-4
J gene: TRBJ2-4
clone size: few
D gene: NA
CDR3 protein: CASSHQGTKNIQYF
CDR3 DNA: TGTGCCAGCAGCCACCAGGGTACCAAAAACATTCAGTACTTC

V gene: TRBV3-1
J gene: TRBJ2-6
clone size: few
D gene: NA
CDR3 protein: CASSRTTPSGANVLTF
CDR3 DNA: TGTGCCAGCAGCCGAACTACTCCCTCTGGGGCCAACGTCCTGACTTTC

V gene: TRBV2
J gene: TRBJ2-7
clone size: NA
D gene: NA
CDR3 protein: CASTPSGGLKPYEQYF
CDR3 DNA: TGTGCCAGCACACCGTCAGGGGGACTTAAACCCTACGAGCAGTACTTC

V gene: TRBV5-6
J gene: TRBJ2-3
clone size: NA
D gene: NA
CDR3 protein: CASSLIGPRTDTQYF
CDR3 DNA: TGTGCCAGCAGCTTGATTGGACCACGCACAGATACGCAGTATTTT

V gene: TRBV27
J gene: TRBJ2-3
clone size: many
D gene: NA
CDR3 protein: CASSFLARDTQYF
CDR3 DNA: TGTGCCAGCAGTTTTCTAGCAAGAGATACGCAGTATTTT

V gene: TRBV11-2
J gene: TRBJ2-5
clone size: few
D gene: TRBD2
CDR3 protein: CASSPTSGGALETQYF
CDR3 DNA: TGTGCCAGCAGCCCGACTAGCGGGGGGGCCTTAGAGACCCAGTACTTC

V gene: TRBV2
J gene: TRBJ1-6
clone size: NA
D gene: TRBD1
CDR3 protein: CASSDFDGSDRASPLHF
CDR3 DNA: TGTGCCAGCAGTGATTTTGACGGGTCGGACAGGGCTTCACCCCTCCACTTT

V gene: TRBV4-1
J gene: TRBJ2-7
clone size: NA
D gene: TRBD2
CDR3 protein: CASSQDSPKLAGAPYEQYF
CDR3 DNA: TGCGCCAGCAGCCAAGATTCACCCAAACTAGCGGGAGCCCCCTACGAGCAGTACTTC

V gene: TRBV4-1
J gene: TRBJ2-4
clone size: NA
D gene: NA
CDR3 protein: CASSPLISAGAKNIQYF
CDR3 DNA: TGCGCCAGCAGCCCATTGATTTCGGCCGGGGCCAAAAACATTCAGTACTTC

V gene: TRBV6-6
J gene: TRBJ1-2
clone size: many
D gene: NA
CDR3 protein: CASSIKTVRGYTF
CDR3 DNA: TGTGCCAGCAGTATCAAAACCGTGCGAGGCTACACCTTC

V gene: TRBV10-3
J gene: TRBJ2-1
clone size: NA
D gene: TRBD2
CDR3 protein: CAISALVGGEQFF
CDR3 DNA: TGTGCCATCAGTGCCCTAGTGGGAGGGGAGCAGTTCTTC

V gene: TRBV15
J gene: TRBJ1-4
clone size: few
D gene: NA
CDR3 protein: CATSRDRGVWKEKLFF
CDR3 DNA: TGTGCCACCAGCAGAGATCGTGGGGTATGGAAGGAAAAACTGTTTTTT

V gene: TRBV12-5
J gene: TRBJ2-1
clone size: few
D gene: TRBD2
CDR3 protein: CASGLSRTSGGSYNEQFF
CDR3 DNA: TGTGCTAGTGGTTTGTCCCGGACTAGCGGGGGCTCCTACAATGAGCAGTTCTTC

V gene: TRBV29-1
J gene: TRBJ2-4
clone size: many
D gene: NA
CDR3 protein: CSVPDSHLIAKNIQYF
CDR3 DNA: TGCAGCGTACCGGACTCCCATCTCATAGCCAAAAACATTCAGTACTTC

V gene: TRBV29-1
J gene: TRBJ1-6
clone size: few
D gene: NA
CDR3 protein: CSVGANYNSPLHF
CDR3 DNA: TGCAGCGTTGGGGCCAACTATAATTCACCCCTCCACTTT